These T cell receptor beta chains were read from a single sample in a study of post-analysis software for immune sequencing data. MiXCR, applied by TCRdb to the PCR reads, yields one record per CDR3 protein. The profile shows around 400,000 distinct CDR3 sequences, roughly 38% of them singletons. The sample taken for sequencing was blood. These receptors were taken from a girl aged 2-15 years with multiple sclerosis. The CDR3 runs from the conserved cysteine through the conserved F or W. The D gene is left open where the match is weak. Size values are once, few and many counts, or a class for expanded clones, and some rows have none.

V gene,D gene,clone size,J gene,CDR3 DNA,CDR3 protein
TRBV27,TRBD2,.,TRBJ2-1,TGTGCCAGCAGTTTACCTGGGACTATTAACAATGAGCAGTTCTTC,CASSLPGTINNEQFF
TRBV2,.,.,TRBJ1-5,TGTGCCAGCAGGTTACTGCGGACAGAGAATCAGCCCCAGCATTTT,CASRLLRTENQPQHF
TRBV12-3/TRBV12-4,TRBD2,few,TRBJ2-3,TGTGCCAGCGGACCCCTCGGCGAGGGGGGCCTAGCGGGGCAGTATTTT,CASGPLGEGGLAGQYF
TRBV6-2/TRBV6-3,TRBD1,.,TRBJ1-2,TGTGCCAGCAGTTACAGGGACAGCCGTTATGGCTACACCTTC,CASSYRDSRYGYTF
TRBV28,TRBD1,.,TRBJ1-1,TGTGCCAGCAGTGCGGACAGGGCGGGCACTGAAGCTTTCTTT,CASSADRAGTEAFF
TRBV7-9,TRBD1,few,TRBJ2-1,TGTGCCAGCAGCAGAACAGGGGTGGATGAGCAGTTCTTC,CASSRTGVDEQFF
TRBV4-2,TRBD1,.,TRBJ1-6,TGTGCCAGCAGCAGGGACAGGGGAGGACAGAACCCACCCCTCCACTTT,CASSRDRGGQNPPLHF
TRBV6-5,.,.,TRBJ2-7,TGTGCCAGCAGTTACTCTGGGCGAGGGTTATCCGTATACGAGCAGTACTTC,CASSYSGRGLSVYEQYF
TRBV6-4,TRBD1,.,TRBJ2-7,TGTGCCAGCAGTGAGGACAGGGGTTCGGTCGAGCAGTACTTC,CASSEDRGSVEQYF
TRBV10-3,TRBD2,.,TRBJ2-7,TGTGCCATCAGCTTCCCCGGACTAGCGGGAGTGGGCGAGCAGTACTTC,CAISFPGLAGVGEQYF
TRBV28,.,.,TRBJ2-1,TGTGCCAGCACCTTGGAGCCGCAGGGTCGTAATGAGCAGTTCTTC,CASTLEPQGRNEQFF
TRBV3-1,.,few,TRBJ2-6,TGTGCCAGCAGCCATACCGGCTCTGGGGCCAACGTCCTGACTTTC,CASSHTGSGANVLTF
TRBV28,TRBD1,.,TRBJ1-4,TGTGCCAGCAGCTCCGGGACAGGGGGCACTAATGAAAAACTGTTTTTT,CASSSGTGGTNEKLFF
TRBV6-1,TRBD1,few,TRBJ1-5,TGTGCCAGCATGAGTGTCAGGGGGTACAATCAGCCCCAGCATTTT,CASMSVRGYNQPQHF
TRBV12-3/TRBV12-4,.,.,TRBJ2-7,TGTGCCAGCACCCCGGACAAGGCCTACGAGCAGTACTTC,CASTPDKAYEQYF
TRBV2,.,few,TRBJ2-1,TGTGCCAGCTCATCTCAGACTAGGCCAAACAATGAGCAGTTCTTC,CASSSQTRPNNEQFF
TRBV7-2,.,few,TRBJ2-1,TGTGCCAGCAGCTTAGAAGTTGCCGGACTTGATGAGCAGTTCTTC,CASSLEVAGLDEQFF
TRBV28,.,.,TRBJ2-1,TGTGCCAGCAGCCCGGGTGACTCCTCTGGCAATGAGCAGTTCTTC,CASSPGDSSGNEQFF
TRBV7-9,.,many,TRBJ1-4,TGTGCCATAGCCGTGCAGGGATTGAAACTGTTTTTT,CAIAVQGLKLFF
TRBV10-3,.,many,TRBJ2-1,TGTGCCATCAGTGCCGGGACTCTCTCGACCCCCAATGAGCAGTTCTTC,CAISAGTLSTPNEQFF
TRBV28,.,.,TRBJ2-1,TGTGCCAGCAGCGAGCCGGCCCCTCGCTACAATGAGCAGTTCTTC,CASSEPAPRYNEQFF